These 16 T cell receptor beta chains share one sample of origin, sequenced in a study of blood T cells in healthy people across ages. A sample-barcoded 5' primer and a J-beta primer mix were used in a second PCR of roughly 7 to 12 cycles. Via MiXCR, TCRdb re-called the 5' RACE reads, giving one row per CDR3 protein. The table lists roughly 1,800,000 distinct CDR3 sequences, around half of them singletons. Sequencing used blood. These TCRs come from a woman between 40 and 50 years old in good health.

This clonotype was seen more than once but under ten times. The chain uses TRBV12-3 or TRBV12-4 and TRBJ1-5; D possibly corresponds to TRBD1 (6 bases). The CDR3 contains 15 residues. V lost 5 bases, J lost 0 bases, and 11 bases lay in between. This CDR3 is CASSVTGASNQPQHF. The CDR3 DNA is TGTGCCAGCAGTGTGACAGGAGCTAGCAATCAGCCCCAGCATTTT.

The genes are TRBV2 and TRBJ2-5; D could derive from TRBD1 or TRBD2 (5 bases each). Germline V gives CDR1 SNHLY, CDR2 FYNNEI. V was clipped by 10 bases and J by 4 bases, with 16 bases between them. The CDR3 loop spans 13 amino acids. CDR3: CATHGRGGETQYF. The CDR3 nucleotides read TGTGCCACCCACGGCCGTGGGGGAGAGACCCAGTACTTC.

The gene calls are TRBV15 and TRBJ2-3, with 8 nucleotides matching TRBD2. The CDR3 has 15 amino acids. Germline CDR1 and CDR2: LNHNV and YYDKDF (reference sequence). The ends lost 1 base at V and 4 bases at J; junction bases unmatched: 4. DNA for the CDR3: TGTGCCACCAGCAGAGCCAGGACTAGCCCAGATACGCAGTATTTT. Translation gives CATSRARTSPDTQYF.

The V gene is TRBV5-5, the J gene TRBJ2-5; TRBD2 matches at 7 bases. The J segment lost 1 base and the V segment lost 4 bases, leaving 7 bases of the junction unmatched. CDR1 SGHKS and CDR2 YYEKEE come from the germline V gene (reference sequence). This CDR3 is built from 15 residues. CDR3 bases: TGTGCCAGCAGCCCCTACCTAGCGGTCCAAGAGACCCAGTACTTC. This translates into CASSPYLAVQETQYF.

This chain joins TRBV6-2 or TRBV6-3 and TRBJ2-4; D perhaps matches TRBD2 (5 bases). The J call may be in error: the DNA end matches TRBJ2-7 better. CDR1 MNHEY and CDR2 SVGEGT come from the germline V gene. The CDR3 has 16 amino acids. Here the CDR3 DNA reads TGTGCCAGCAGTACGAGTGACTATAAAGGGTATTACGAGCAGTACTTC. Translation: CASSTSDYKGYYEQYF.

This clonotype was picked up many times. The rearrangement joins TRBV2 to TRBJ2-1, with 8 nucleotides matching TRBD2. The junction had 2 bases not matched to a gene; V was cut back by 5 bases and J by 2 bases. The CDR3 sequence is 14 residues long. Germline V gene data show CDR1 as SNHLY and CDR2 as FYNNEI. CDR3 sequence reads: CASSPGLAYNEQFF. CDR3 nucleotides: TGTGCCAGCAGTCCGGGACTAGCCTACAATGAGCAGTTCTTC.

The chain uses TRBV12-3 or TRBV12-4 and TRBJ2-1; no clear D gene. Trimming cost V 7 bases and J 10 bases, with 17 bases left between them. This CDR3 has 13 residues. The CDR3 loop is CASTRSRVEEQFF. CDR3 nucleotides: TGTGCCAGCACCCGCAGCCGGGTGGAGGAGCAGTTCTTC.

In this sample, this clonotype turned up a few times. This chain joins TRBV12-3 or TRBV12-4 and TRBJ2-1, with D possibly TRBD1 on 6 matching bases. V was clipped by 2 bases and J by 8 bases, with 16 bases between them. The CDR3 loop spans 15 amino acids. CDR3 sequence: CASSLYQGSKDEQFF. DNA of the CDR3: TGTGCCAGCAGTTTATATCAGGGGTCAAAGGATGAGCAGTTCTTC.

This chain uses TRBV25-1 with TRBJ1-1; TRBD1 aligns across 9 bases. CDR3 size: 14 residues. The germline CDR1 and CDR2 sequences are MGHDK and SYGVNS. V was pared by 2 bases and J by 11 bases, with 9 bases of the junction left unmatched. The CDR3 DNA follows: TGTGCCAGCAGTGAAGATGGAGGCGGACAGGGGGCTTTCTTT. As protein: CASSEDGGGQGAFF. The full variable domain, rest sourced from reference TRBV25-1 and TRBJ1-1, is EADIYQTPRYLVIGTGKKITLECSQTMGHDKMYWYQQDPGMELHLIHYSYGVNSTEKGDLSSESTVSRIRTEHFPLTLESARPSHTSQYLCASSEDGGGQGAFFGQGTRLTVV.

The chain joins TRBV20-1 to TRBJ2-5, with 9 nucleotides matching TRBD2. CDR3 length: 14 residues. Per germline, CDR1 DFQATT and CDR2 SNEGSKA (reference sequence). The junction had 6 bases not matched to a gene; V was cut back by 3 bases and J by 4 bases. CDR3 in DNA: TGCAGTGCTAGCCTAGCGGGGACGGGAGAGACCCAGTACTTC. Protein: CSASLAGTGETQYF.

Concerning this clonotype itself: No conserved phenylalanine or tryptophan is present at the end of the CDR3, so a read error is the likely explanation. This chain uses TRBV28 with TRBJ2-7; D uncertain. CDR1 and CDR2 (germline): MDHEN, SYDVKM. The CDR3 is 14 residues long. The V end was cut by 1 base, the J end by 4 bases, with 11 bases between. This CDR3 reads CASSLSGPEYEQYL. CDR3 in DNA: TGTGCCAGCAGTTTATCCGGGCCCGAATACGAGCAGTACTTA.

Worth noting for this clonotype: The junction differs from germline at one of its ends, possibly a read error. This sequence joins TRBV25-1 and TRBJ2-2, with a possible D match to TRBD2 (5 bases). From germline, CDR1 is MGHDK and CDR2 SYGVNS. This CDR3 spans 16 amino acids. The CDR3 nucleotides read TGTACCAGCAGTGGTAAGGTCGGAGGGAACACCGGGGAGCTGTTTTTT. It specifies CTSSGKVGGNTGELFF.

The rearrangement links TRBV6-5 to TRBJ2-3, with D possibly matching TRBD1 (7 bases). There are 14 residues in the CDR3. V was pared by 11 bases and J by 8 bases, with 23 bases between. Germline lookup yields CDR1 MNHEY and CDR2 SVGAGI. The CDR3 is CASSPQGGVGTQYF. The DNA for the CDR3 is TGTGCCTCCAGCCCGCAGGGGGGAGTCGGTACGCAGTATTTT.

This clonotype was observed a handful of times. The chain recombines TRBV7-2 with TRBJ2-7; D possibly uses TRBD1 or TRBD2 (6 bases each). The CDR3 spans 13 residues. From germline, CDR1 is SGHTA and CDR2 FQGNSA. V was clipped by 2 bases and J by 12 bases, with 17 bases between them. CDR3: CASSLRGGQSAYF. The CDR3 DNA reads TGTGCCAGCAGCTTAAGAGGGGGGCAGTCGGCGTACTTC.

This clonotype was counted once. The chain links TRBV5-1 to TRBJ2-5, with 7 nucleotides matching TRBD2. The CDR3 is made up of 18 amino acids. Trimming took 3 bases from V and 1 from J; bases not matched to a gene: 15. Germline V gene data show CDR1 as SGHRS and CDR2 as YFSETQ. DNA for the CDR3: TGCGCCAGCAGCTCCCCCGGTGGGGGGGGATCCACCCAAGAGACCCAGTACTTC. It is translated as CASSSPGGGGSTQETQYF. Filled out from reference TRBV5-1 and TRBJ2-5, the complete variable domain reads KAGVTQTPRYLIKTRGQQVTLSCSPISGHRSVSWYQQTPGQGLQFLFEYFSETQRNKGNFPGRFSGRQFSNSRSEMNVSTLELGDSALYLCASSSPGGGGSTQETQYFGPGTRLLVL.

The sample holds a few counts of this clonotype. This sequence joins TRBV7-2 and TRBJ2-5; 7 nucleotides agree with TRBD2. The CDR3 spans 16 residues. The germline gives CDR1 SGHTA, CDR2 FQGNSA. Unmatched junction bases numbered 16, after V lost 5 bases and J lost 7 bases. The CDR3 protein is CASSTLAGGGLVTQYF. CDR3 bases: TGTGCCAGCAGCACCCTAGCTGGGGGGGGATTGGTGACCCAGTACTTC.